The 17 T cell receptor beta chains below were found in one sample sequenced in a study of regulatory T cells in long-lasting Graves disease. Relying on iRepertoire HTBI primers and Arm-PCR of CDR3 regions, the team built TCR beta libraries. TCRdb re-analysed the multiplex PCR reads in MiXCR, keeping a single row per CDR3 protein. The table has 440,000 or so distinct CDR3 sequences, roughly 17% seen once; the top ten hold around a tenth. Time point of the sample: newly diagnosed GD, antithyroid drugs for less than 3 months. Following extraction of RNA from PBMCs, that RNA was used to make the TCR library. These data also formed part of another study, on T cells in Graves' hyperthyroidism and ophthalmopathy.

Here the sequenced sample was peripheral blood mononuclear cells (PBMCs), taken at new diagnosis, from a patient treated with antithyroid drugs. Receptors were obtained from a woman in her 30s with Graves disease.

This clonotype was recorded at least ten times. V is TRBV11-2 and J is TRBJ2-3; TRBD2 aligns across 8 bases. From germline, CDR1 is SGHAT and CDR2 FQNNGV. V trimming: 4 bases; J trimming: 0 bases; junction bases outside the gene matches: 12. The CDR3 contains 18 residues. In DNA, the CDR3 is TGTGCCAGCAGCTCGGGGGGTGGGGGACTAGGGAGCACAGATACGCAGTATTTT. Its protein product is CASSSGGGGLGSTDTQYF.

This clonotype occurred many times. The chain recombines TRBV18 with TRBJ1-2; D is possibly TRBD1 (5 bases). CDR1 is KGHSH and CDR2 is LQKENI in the germline V gene. The V and J ends lost 3 bases and 8 bases respectively, with 19 bases between them. The CDR3 has 15 amino acids. The CDR3 nucleotides read TGTGCCAGCTCACCCCAGCGGGGCCCGAGTGGAGGCTACACCTTC. Protein: CASSPQRGPSGGYTF. The full variable domain, in which reference TRBV18 and TRBJ1-2 provide the parts outside the CDR3, is NAGVMQNPRHLVRRRGQEARLRCSPMKGHSHVYWYRQLPEEGLKFMVYLQKENIIDESGMPKERFSAEFPKEGPSILRIQQVVRGDSAAYFCASSPQRGPSGGYTFGSGTRLTVV.

In this sample, this clonotype turned up a few times. The J gene is TRBJ2-1, the V gene TRBV28; D is possibly TRBD1 (6 bases). Trimming left V 3 bases short and J 4 bases short, with 10 bases between. The CDR3 is made up of 14 amino acids. Germline V gene data show CDR1 as MDHEN and CDR2 as SYDVKM. CDR3 loop: CASSFYRVYNEQFF. The DNA for the CDR3 is TGTGCCAGCAGTTTCTACAGGGTATACAATGAGCAGTTCTTC.

This clonotype has at least ten counts. The chain is built from TRBV6-1 and TRBJ2-1, with TRBD2 as a possible D gene (6 bases). The CDR3 spans 11 residues. V was trimmed by 9 bases and J by 8 bases, leaving 11 bases between them. Germline loops: CDR1 MNHNS, CDR2 SASEGT. In nucleotides, the CDR3 is TGTGCCAGTGGGACGGGGGATGAGCAGTTCTTC. It is translated as CASGTGDEQFF.

In its sample, this clonotype was seen a few times. This chain uses TRBV15 with TRBJ1-1; D is unclear. CDR3 length: 14 amino acids. V dropped 0 bases and J dropped 3 bases, with 8 bases sitting between them. The germline CDR1 and CDR2 sequences are LNHNV and YYDKDF (reference sequence). CDR3 nucleotide sequence: TGTGCCACCAGCAGAGATGTTGGGGACACTGAAGCTTTCTTT. This gives the protein CATSRDVGDTEAFF.

This clonotype appeared a few times. The chain combines TRBV20-1 with TRBJ1-1, with D possibly TRBD1 on 5 matching bases. Per germline, CDR1 DFQATT and CDR2 SNEGSKA (reference sequence). V shed 1 base and J shed 10 bases, with 13 bases lying between them. The CDR3 runs 12 residues. In nucleotides, the CDR3 is TGCAGTGCTAGAGTGGAGTGGGGGGGAGCTTTCTTT. Its protein product is CSARVEWGGAFF.

In its sample, this clonotype was seen many times. The chain is built from TRBV10-1 and TRBJ2-7; D uncertain. Trimming shortened V by 8 bases and J by 5 bases, and 10 bases separated the two germline ends. This CDR3 region has 11 residues. Germline V gives CDR1 WNHNN, CDR2 SYGVQD (reference sequence). The CDR3 sequence is CASGLGHEQYF. In DNA form, the CDR3 reads TGCGCCAGCGGGCTCGGCCACGAGCAGTACTTC.

This clonotype showed up many times. The rearrangement uses TRBV7-2 and TRBJ2-1; 9 nucleotides match TRBD2. Germline V lookup: CDR1 SGHTA, CDR2 FQGNSA. This CDR3 spans 13 amino acids. The J segment lost 9 bases and the V segment lost 4 bases, leaving 4 bases of the junction unmatched. CDR3 DNA: TGTGCCAGCAGCTCCTTTAGCGGGAGTGAGCAGTTCTTC. Encoded protein: CASSSFSGSEQFF.

The genes are TRBV19 and TRBJ2-7, with TRBD1 as a possible D gene (5 bases). V was pared by 3 bases and J by 3 bases, with 9 bases between. This CDR3 contains 13 residues. Germline V gives CDR1 LNHDA, CDR2 SQIVND (reference sequence). This CDR3 reads CASSIPGHYEQYF. The CDR3, as DNA: TGTGCCAGTAGTATTCCAGGGCACTACGAGCAGTACTTC.

This clonotype was observed many times. The CDR3 here is CASSGGAGGFRNEQFF. The CDR3 nucleotides are TGTGCCAGCAGCGGTGGAGCGGGAGGGTTTCGGAATGAGCAGTTCTTC. This chain uses TRBV27 with TRBJ2-1; TRBD2 matches 10 bases. Germline trimming cut 6 bases from V and 7 bases from J; bases unmatched to any gene: 12. The CDR3 loop spans 16 amino acids. Germline V gene sequence: CDR1 MNHEY, CDR2 SMNVEV (reference sequence).

This clonotype occurred many times. The junction departs from germline at one end; a sequencing error may be responsible. The chain uses TRBV5-1 and TRBJ1-2; no reliable D call. The CDR3 extends over 11 amino acids. Germline CDR1 SGHRS, CDR2 YFSETQ. The CDR3 spells CASSFGDGYTF. The CDR3 DNA reads as TGTGCCAGCAGTTTCGGGGATGGCTACACCTTC.

Worth noting for this clonotype: Possible read error: a much larger clone is one base away. The V and J genes are TRBV20-1 and TRBJ2-2; D is unresolved. This CDR3 has 14 amino acids. The V and J ends lost 0 bases and 6 bases respectively, with 11 bases between them. Germline CDR1 is DFQATT and CDR2 is SNEGSKA (reference sequence). CDR3 protein: CSARDYKRSGELFF. The DNA of the CDR3 is TGCAGTGCTAGAGATTATAAGCGATCCGGGGAGCTGTTTTTT.

This chain links TRBV20-1 with TRBJ2-7; unclear D gene. The germline CDR1 and CDR2 sequences are DFQATT and SNEGSKA (reference sequence). The CDR3 totals 18 residues. With 0 bases removed from V and 0 bases from J, the gap between germline ends came to 21 bases. CDR3 sequence (DNA): TGCAGTGCTAGAGATCAACCGGGCTGGGGAACGAGCTCCTACGAGCAGTACTTC. Residues: CSARDQPGWGTSSYEQYF.

The sample holds many counts of this clonotype. The chain links TRBV7-2 to TRBJ1-4; a weak D match, TRBD1 (5 bases). The CDR3 contains 13 residues. Trimming removed 10 bases at V and 7 bases at J, with 16 bases between. Germline V gives CDR1 SGHTA, CDR2 FQGNSA. The CDR3 coding sequence is TGTGCCATCGGCGGGGGGAGGAGTGAAAAACTGTTTTTT. Its translation: CAIGGGRSEKLFF.

Regarding this clonotype: This clone may be a read error of a much larger clone one base away. This rearrangement joins TRBV7-3 to TRBJ2-7; perhaps TRBD1 as D (5 bases). The J call is doubtful: the DNA matches TRBJ2-1 better. This CDR3 has 14 amino acids. Germline loops: CDR1 SGHTA, CDR2 FQGTGA. The CDR3 loop is CAGSLVGVGNEQFF. In DNA form, the CDR3 reads TGTGCCGGCAGCTTAGTAGGGGTTGGCAATGAGCAGTTCTTC.

In this sample, this clonotype turned up many times. The CDR3 DNA reads TGTGCCAGCAGCCTACTAGCGGGGGGGACCCCAGGGACCCAGTACTTC. This translates into CASSLLAGGTPGTQYF. This chain links TRBV28 with TRBJ2-5, with 13 bases that match TRBD2. Per germline, CDR1 MDHEN and CDR2 SYDVKM. This CDR3 region has 16 residues. Trimming took 6 bases from V and 7 from J; bases not matched to a gene: 11.

The V gene is TRBV19, the J gene TRBJ2-7; D unresolved. V was shortened by 6 bases and J by 6 bases, with 24 bases between the two germline ends. The CDR3 has 16 residues. CDR1 is LNHDA and CDR2 is SQIVND in the germline V gene (reference sequence). CDR3 DNA: TGTGCCAGTAGCCCCTTTGGCGCTGTGGCCTTCGGCGAGCAGTACTTC. Residues: CASSPFGAVAFGEQYF.